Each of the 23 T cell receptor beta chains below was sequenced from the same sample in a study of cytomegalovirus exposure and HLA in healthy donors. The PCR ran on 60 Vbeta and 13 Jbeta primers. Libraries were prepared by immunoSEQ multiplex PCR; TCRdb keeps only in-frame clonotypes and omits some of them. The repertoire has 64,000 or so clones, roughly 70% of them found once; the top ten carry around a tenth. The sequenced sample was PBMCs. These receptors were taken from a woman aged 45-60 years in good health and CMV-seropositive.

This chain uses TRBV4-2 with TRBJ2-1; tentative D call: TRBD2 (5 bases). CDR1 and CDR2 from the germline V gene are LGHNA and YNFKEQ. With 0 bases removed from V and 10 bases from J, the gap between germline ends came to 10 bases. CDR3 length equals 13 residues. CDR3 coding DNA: TGTGCCAGCAGCCAAGATGAGGGATACGAGCAGTTCTTC. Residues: CASSQDEGYEQFF.

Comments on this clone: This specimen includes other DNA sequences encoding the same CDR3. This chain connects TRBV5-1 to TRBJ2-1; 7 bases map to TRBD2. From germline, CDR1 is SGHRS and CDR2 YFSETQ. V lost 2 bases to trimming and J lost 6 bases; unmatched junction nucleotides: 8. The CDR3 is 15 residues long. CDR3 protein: CASSFTAGVTNEQFF. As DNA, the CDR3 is TGCGCCAGCAGCTTCACGGCGGGAGTTACCAATGAGCAGTTCTTC.

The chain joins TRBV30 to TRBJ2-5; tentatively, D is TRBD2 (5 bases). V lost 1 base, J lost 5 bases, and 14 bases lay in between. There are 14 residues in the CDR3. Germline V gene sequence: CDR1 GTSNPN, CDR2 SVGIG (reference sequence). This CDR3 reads CAWSADTGRETQYF. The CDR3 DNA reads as TGTGCCTGGAGTGCCGACACGGGAAGGGAGACCCAGTACTTC.

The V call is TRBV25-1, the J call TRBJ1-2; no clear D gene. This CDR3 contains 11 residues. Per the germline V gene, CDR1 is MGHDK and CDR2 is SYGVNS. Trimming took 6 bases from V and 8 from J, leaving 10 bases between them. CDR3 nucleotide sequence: TGTGCCAGCAGCCATCAGAAGGGCTACACCTTC. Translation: CASSHQKGYTF.

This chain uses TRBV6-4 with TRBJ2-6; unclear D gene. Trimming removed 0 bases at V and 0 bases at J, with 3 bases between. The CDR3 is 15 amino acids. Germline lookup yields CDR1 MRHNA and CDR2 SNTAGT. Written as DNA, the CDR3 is TGTGCCAGCAGTGACTCCCACTCTGGGGCCAACGTCCTGACTTTC. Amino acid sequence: CASSDSHSGANVLTF.

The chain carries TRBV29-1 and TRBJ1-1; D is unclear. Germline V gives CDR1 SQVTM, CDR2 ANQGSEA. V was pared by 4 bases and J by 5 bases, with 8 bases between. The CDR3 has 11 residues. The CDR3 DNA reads TGCAGCGTTGTCACCGGGACTGAAGCTTTCTTT. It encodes CSVVTGTEAFF.

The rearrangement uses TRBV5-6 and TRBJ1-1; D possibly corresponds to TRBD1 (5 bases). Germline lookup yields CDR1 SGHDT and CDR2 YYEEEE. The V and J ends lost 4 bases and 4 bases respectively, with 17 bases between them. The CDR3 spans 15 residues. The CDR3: CASSPGDFPATEAFF. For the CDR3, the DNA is TGTGCCAGCAGCCCCGGGGACTTCCCGGCCACTGAAGCTTTCTTT.

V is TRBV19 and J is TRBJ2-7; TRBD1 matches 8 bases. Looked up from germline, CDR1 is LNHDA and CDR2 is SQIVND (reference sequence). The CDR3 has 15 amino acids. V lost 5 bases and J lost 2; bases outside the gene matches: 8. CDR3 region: CASSPDRGNTYEQYF. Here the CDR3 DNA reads TGTGCCAGTAGTCCTGACAGGGGAAATACCTACGAGCAGTACTTC.

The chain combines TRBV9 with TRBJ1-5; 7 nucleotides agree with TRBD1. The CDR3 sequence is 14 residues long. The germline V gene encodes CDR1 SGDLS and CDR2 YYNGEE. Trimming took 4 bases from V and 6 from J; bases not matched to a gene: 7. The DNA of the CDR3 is TGTGCCAGCAGCCCGGGGACAGCTGGTCAGCCCCAGCATTTT. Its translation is CASSPGTAGQPQHF.

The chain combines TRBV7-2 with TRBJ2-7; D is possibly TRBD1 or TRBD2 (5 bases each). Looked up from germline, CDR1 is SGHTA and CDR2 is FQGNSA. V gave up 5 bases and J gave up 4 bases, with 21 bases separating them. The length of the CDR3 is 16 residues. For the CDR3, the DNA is TGTGCCAGCAGCCTAGGGGTAGTGGGAGTCCTATACGAGCAGTACTTC. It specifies CASSLGVVGVLYEQYF.

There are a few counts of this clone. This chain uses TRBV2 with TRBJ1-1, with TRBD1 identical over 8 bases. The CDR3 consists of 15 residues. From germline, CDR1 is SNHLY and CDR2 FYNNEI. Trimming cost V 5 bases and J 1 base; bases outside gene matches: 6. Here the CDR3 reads CASSLDRVANTEAFF. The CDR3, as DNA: TGTGCCAGCAGTTTGGACAGGGTGGCGAACACTGAAGCTTTCTTT.

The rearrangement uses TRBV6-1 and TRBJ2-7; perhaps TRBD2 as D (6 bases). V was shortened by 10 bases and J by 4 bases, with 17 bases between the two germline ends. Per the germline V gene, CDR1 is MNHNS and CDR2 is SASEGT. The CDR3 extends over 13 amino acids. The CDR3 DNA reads TGTGCCATGGGGGTAGCGGTTGAATACGAGCAGTACTTC. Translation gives CAMGVAVEYEQYF.

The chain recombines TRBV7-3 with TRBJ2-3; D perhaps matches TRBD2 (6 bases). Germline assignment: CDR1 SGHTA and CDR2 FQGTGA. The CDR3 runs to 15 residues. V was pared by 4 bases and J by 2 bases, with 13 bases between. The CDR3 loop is CASSSAGTPTDTQYF. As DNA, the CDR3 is TGTGCCAGCAGCTCTGCGGGGACTCCCACAGATACGCAGTATTTT.

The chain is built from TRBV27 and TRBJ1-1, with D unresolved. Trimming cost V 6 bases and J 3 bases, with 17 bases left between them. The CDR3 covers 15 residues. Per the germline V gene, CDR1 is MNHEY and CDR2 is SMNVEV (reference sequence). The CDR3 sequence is CASSAVRLLDTEAFF. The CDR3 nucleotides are TGTGCCAGCAGCGCAGTGAGGTTATTGGACACTGAAGCTTTCTTT.

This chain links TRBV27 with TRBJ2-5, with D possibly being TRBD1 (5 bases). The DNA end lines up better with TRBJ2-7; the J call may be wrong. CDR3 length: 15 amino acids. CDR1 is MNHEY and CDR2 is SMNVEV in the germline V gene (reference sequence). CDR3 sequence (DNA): TGTGCCAGCAGTTTATCACAGGCCGGATCCTACGAGCAGTACTTC. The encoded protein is CASSLSQAGSYEQYF.

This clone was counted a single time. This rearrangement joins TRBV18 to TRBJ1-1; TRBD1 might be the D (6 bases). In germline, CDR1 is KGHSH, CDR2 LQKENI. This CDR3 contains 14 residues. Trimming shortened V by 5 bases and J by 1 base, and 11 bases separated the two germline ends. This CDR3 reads CASSNRVGNTEAFF. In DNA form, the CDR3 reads TGTGCCAGCTCAAACAGGGTAGGGAACACTGAAGCTTTCTTT. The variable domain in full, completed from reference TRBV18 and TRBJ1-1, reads NAGVMQNPRHLVRRRGQEARLRCSPMKGHSHVYWYRQLPEEGLKFMVYLQKENIIDESGMPKERFSAEFPKEGPSILRIQQVVRGDSAAYFCASSNRVGNTEAFFGQGTRLTVV.

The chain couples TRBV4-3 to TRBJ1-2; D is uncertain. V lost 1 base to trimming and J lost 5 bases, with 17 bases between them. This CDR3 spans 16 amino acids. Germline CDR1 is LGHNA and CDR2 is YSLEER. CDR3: CASSQGGKLTDYGYTF. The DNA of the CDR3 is TGCGCCAGCAGCCAAGGCGGTAAGCTCACCGATTATGGCTACACCTTC.

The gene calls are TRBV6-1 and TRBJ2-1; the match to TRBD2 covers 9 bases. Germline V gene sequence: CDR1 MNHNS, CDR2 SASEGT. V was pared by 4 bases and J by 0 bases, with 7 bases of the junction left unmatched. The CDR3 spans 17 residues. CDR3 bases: TGTGCCAGCAGTGGCCTAGCGGGATCAAGCTCCTACAATGAGCAGTTCTTC. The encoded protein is CASSGLAGSSSYNEQFF.

The CDR3 loop is CASSPRQGPDTQYF. The CDR3 DNA sequence: TGTGCCAGTAGTCCTAGACAGGGCCCAGATACGCAGTATTTT. The gene calls are TRBV19 and TRBJ2-3, with 7 positions matching TRBD1. The CDR3 runs 14 residues. Germline V gene sequence: CDR1 LNHDA, CDR2 SQIVND (reference sequence). V trimming: 5 bases; J trimming: 4 bases; junction bases outside the gene matches: 6.

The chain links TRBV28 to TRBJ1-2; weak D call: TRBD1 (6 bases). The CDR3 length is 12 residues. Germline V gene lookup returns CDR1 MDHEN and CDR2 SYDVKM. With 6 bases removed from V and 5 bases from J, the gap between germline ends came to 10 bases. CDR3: CASSTTGYGYTF. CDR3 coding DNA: TGTGCCAGCAGCACCACAGGGTATGGCTACACCTTC.

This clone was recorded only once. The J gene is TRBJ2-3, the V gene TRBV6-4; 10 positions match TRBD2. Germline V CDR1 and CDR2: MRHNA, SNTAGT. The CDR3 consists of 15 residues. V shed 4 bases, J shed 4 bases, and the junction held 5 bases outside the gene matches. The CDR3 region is CASSADSGGPDTQYF. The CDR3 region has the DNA TGTGCCAGCAGTGCGGATAGCGGGGGGCCAGATACGCAGTATTTT.

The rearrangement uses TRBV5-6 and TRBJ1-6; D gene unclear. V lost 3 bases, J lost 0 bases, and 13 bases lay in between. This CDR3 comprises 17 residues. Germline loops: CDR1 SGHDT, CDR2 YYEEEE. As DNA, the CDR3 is TGTGCCAGCAGCTCAGGCAGGCCCGGCTCCTATAATTCACCCCTCCACTTT. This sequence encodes CASSSGRPGSYNSPLHF.

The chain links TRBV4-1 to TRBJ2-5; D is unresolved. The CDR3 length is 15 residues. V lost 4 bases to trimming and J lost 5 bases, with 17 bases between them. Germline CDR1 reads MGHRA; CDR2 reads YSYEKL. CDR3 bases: TGCGCCAGCAGCCCTACCCTCTCGGAGTCGGAGACCCAGTACTTC. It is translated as CASSPTLSESETQYF.